This T cell receptor (beta chain) was captured by sequencing in a study of blood T cell repertoires in COVID-19. Whole-study context: PBMCs, B-cell-depleted T cells, or T cells were the source of the cDNA or gDNA that made up the material.

The assay was immunoSEQ multiplex PCR, and TCRdb's table has in-frame clones only and misses some. There are 200,000 or so clones in the sample; more than 70% occur only once, and 5% to 8% lies in the top ten. The CDR3 contains 15 residues. Germline V CDR1 and CDR2: LNHNV, YYDKDF (reference sequence). Trimming removed 0 bases from V and 2 bases from J, with 8 bases in between. The specimen sequenced was peripheral blood. The sequence was collected from a middle-aged woman who had recovered from COVID-19. The chain couples TRBV15 to TRBJ1-3; D gene ambiguous. DNA for the CDR3: TGTGCCACCAGCAGAGATCACAGTCCTGGAAACACCATATATTTT. Protein: CATSRDHSPGNTIYF.